This T cell receptor beta chain was recorded in a study of cytomegalovirus exposure and HLA in healthy donors. The study's findings and limits: About 90% or about 30% of the time was how often most TCR beta V segments were productive, according to an earlier analysis. Under in vitro conditions, a few CMV-associated chains were confirmed as specific for CMV antigens.

CDR1 is MNHEY and CDR2 is SMNVEV in the germline V gene (reference sequence). Trimming left V 5 bases short and J 5 bases short, with 5 bases between. The CDR3 has 11 amino acids. On this clone: The antigen is undetermined.

The primer mix had 60 Vbeta and 13 Jbeta primers. The method was immunoSEQ multiplex PCR; TCRdb's version includes in-frame clones alone and lacks a portion of them. The sample has over 150,000 clones; approximately 84% are singletons. The specimen sequenced was PBMCs. The gene calls are TRBV27 and TRBJ2-3; unclear D gene. The source of this sequence is a boy between 2 and 10 years old in good health and CMV-seronegative. CDR3: CASSREDTQYF. The CDR3, as DNA: TGTGCCAGCAGTCGCGAAGATACGCAGTATTTT.